A single T cell receptor beta chain is shown here with its context. Its target is not known. The data originate from a study of shared clonotypes between healthy human individuals. Study findings and constraints: In having few donors, the study represented limited genetic and exposure-history diversity.

A CD45RA-negative memory subset and a CD45RA+ naive subset were separated from the CD4+ cells. The authors loaded roughly 200 ng DNA, 25,000 to 30,000 T cell genomes, into sorted-subset replicate PCRs. The assay was immunoSEQ multiplex PCR, and TCRdb's table has in-frame clones only and misses some. The repertoire holds under 1,100,000 clones, with 60% to 80% as singletons. The CDR3 consists of 13 residues. The junction had 8 bases not matched to a gene; V was cut back by 6 bases and J by 7 bases. Germline V gene lookup returns CDR1 KGHSH and CDR2 LQKENI. This rearrangement joins TRBV18 to TRBJ2-7; 8 bases match TRBD2. This TCR derives from a man aged 18 to 29 in good health. Source material: memory CD4+ T cells sorted from blood. This sample's subset: CD45RA-negative fraction. The CDR3 nucleotides are TGTGCCAGCTCTAAACTATTAGCGGGAGAGCAGTACTTC. Its protein product is CASSKLLAGEQYF. Filled out from reference TRBV18 and TRBJ2-7, the complete variable domain reads NAGVMQNPRHLVRRRGQEARLRCSPMKGHSHVYWYRQLPEEGLKFMVYLQKENIIDESGMPKERFSAEFPKEGPSILRIQQVVRGDSAAYFCASSKLLAGEQYFGPGTRLTVT.